The sequence of this T cell receptor beta chain was determined in a study of graft-versus-host responses after intestinal transplantation. Study-level findings and limits: Peak circulating GvH clone levels were associated with early post-transplant HvG declines. GvH clones detected in recipient marrow included some appearing first in ileum or blood. Allografts of patients with graft-donor T cell macrochimerism showed high graft-versus-host to host-versus-graft clone ratios.

The method was immunoSEQ multiplex PCR; TCRdb's version includes in-frame clones alone and lacks a portion of them. The table shows tens of thousands of clones, with 85% to 95% occurring only once. V was shortened by 1 base and J by 0 bases, with 8 bases between the two germline ends. Germline CDR1 SGDLS, CDR2 YYNGEE. The length of the CDR3 is 15 residues. This clone was recorded once. What it binds is not known. The specimen was unstimulated CD8+ T cells sorted from spleen or lymph node cells, collected before transplant. The receptor's source is a human donor who was the organ donor for an intestinal transplant. The J gene is TRBJ2-1, the V gene TRBV9, with D maybe TRBD1 (5 bases). CDR3 in amino acids: CASSVRGASYNEQFF. Written as DNA, the CDR3 is TGTGCCAGCAGCGTACGTGGGGCCTCCTACAATGAGCAGTTCTTC.